This section outlines one TCR beta chain sequence together with its context. The CDR3 is made up of 15 amino acids. Germline V gene sequence: CDR1 MNHEY, CDR2 SMNVEV (reference sequence). Trimming removed 6 bases at V and 1 base at J, with 13 bases between. This table comes from immunoSEQ multiplex PCR, and its TCRdb copy is limited to in-frame clones, with some not included. The data show about 71,000 clones, about 91% seen once. This sample is drawn from a study of OX40 agonist ivuxolimab in advanced cancers. The sample in question was CD4+ or CD8+ T cells sorted from blood, obtained in a trial of the OX40 agonist ivuxolimab. The receptor comes from an adult with an advanced solid tumor such as melanoma, head and neck, liver or kidney cancer. The chain has TRBV27 and TRBJ1-5, with a weak D call TRBD1 (6 bases). CDR3 in amino acids: CASSPWGASNQPQHF. The CDR3, as DNA: TGTGCCAGCAGCCCCTGGGGGGCGAGCAATCAGCCCCAGCATTTT.